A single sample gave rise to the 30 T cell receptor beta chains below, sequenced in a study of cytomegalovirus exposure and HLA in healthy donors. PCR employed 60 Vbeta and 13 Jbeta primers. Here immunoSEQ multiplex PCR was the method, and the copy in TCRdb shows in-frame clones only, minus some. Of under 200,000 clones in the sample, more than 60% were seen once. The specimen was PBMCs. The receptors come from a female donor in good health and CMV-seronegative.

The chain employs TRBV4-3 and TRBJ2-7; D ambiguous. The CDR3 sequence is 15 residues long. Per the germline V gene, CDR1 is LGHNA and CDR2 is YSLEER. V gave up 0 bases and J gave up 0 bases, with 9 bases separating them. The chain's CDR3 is CASSQDEAPSYEQYF. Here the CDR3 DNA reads TGCGCCAGCAGCCAAGATGAGGCCCCCTCCTACGAGCAGTACTTC.

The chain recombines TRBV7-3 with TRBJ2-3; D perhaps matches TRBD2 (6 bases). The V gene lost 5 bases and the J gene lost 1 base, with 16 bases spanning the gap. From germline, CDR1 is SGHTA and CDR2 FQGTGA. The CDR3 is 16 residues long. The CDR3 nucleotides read TGTGCCAGCAGCCCTGGACTACCGATGGGCACAGATACGCAGTATTTT. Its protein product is CASSPGLPMGTDTQYF.

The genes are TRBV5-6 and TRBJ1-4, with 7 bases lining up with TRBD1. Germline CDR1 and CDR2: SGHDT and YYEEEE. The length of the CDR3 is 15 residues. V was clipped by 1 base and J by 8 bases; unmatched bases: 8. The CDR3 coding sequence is TGTGCCAGCAGCTTGAGACAGGGCTTACGAGAAAAACTGTTTTTT. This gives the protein CASSLRQGLREKLFF.

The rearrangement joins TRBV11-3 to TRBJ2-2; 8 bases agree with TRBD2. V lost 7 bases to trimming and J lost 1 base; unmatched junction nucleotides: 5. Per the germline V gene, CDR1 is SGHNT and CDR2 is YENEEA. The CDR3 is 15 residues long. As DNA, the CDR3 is TGTGCCAGCACTCTTAGCGGGATGAACACCGGGGAGCTGTTTTTT. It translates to CASTLSGMNTGELFF. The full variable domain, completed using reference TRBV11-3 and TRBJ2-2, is EAGVVQSPRYKIIEKKQPVAFWCNPISGHNTLYWYLQNLGQGPELLIRYENEEAVDDSQLPKDRFSAERLKGVDSTLKIQPAELGDSAVYLCASTLSGMNTGELFFGEGSRLTVL.

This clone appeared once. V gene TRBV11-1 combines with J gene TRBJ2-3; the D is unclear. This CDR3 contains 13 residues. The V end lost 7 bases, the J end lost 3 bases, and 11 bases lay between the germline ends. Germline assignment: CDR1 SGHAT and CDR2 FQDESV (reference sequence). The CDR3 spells CASNPRETDTQYF. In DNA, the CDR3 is TGTGCCAGCAACCCTCGAGAAACAGATACGCAGTATTTT.

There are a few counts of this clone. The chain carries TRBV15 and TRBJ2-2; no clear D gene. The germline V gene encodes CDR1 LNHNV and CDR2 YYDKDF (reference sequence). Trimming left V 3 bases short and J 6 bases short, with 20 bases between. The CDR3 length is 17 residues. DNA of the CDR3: TGTGCCACCAGCAGTATACTCAGCTCCCAGGTCGCCGGGGAGCTGTTTTTT. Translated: CATSSILSSQVAGELFF.

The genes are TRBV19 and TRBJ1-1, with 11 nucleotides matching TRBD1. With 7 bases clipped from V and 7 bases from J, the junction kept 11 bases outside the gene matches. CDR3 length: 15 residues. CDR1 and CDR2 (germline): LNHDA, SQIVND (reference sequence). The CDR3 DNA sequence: TGTGCCAGTACCCACCGGGACAGGGGGAATATTGAAGCTTTCTTT. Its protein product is CASTHRDRGNIEAFF.

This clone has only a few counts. CDR3 loop: CASSIGLGGVSEQYF. The DNA of the CDR3 is TGTGCCAGCAGCATCGGACTAGGAGGGGTCTCCGAGCAGTACTTC. This rearrangement joins TRBV7-2 to TRBJ2-7; 7 bases line up with TRBD2. The CDR3 loop spans 15 amino acids. Germline V gives CDR1 SGHTA, CDR2 FQGNSA. Trimming removed 5 bases from V and 6 bases from J; junction bases left unmatched: 13.

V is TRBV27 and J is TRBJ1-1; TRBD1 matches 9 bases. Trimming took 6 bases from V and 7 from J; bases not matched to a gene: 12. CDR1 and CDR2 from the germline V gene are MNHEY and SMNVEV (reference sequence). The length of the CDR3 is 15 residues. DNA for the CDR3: TGTGCCAGCAGCCACATAAAGGACAGGGGTGATGAAGCTTTCTTT. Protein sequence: CASSHIKDRGDEAFF.

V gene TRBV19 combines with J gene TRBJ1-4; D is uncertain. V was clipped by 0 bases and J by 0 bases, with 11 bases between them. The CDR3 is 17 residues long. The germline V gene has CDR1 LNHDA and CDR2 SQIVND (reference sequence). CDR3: CASSIDGISATNEKLFF. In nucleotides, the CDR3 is TGTGCCAGTAGTATAGATGGGATTAGCGCAACTAATGAAAAACTGTTTTTT.

The CDR3 nucleotides read TGTGCCAGCAGTTACATAGAGAGCTCCTATAATTCACCCCTCCACTTT. Amino acids: CASSYIESSYNSPLHF. The V gene is TRBV6-5, the J gene TRBJ1-6; D unresolved. This CDR3 is built from 16 residues. Germline V gene sequence: CDR1 MNHEY, CDR2 SVGAGI. Trimming removed 2 bases at V and 0 bases at J, with 8 bases between.

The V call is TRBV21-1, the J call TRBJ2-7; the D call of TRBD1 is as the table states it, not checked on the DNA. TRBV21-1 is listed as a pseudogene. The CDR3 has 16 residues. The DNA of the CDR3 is TGTGCCAGCAGCATCCATCCAGGGGCAAAGTCCTACGAGCAGTACTTC. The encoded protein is CASSIHPGAKSYEQYF.

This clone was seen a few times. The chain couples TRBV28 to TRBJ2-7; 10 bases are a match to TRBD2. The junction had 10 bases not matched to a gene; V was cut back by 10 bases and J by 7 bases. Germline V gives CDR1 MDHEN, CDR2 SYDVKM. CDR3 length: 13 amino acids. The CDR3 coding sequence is TGTGCCACCCTAGCGGGAGTAGCAGGTGAGCAGTACTTC. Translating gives CATLAGVAGEQYF.

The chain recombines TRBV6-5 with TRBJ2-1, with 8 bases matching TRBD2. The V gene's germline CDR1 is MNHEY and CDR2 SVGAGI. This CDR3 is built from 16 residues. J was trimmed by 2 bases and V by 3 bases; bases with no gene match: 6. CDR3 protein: CASSYGTSLTYNEQFF. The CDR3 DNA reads TGTGCCAGCAGTTATGGGACTAGTCTTACCTACAATGAGCAGTTCTTC.

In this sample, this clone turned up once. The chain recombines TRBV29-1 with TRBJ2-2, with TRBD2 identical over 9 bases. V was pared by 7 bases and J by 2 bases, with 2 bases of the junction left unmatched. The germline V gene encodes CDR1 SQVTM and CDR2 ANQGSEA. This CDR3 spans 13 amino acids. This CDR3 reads CSASGANTGELFF. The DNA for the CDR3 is TGCAGCGCTAGCGGGGCCAACACCGGGGAGCTGTTTTTT.

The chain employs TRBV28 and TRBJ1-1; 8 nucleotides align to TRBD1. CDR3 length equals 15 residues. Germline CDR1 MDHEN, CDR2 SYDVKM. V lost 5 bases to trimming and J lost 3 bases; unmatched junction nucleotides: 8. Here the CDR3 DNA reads TGTGCCAGCAGTCCCAACGGACAGGGTTACACTGAAGCTTTCTTT. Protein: CASSPNGQGYTEAFF.

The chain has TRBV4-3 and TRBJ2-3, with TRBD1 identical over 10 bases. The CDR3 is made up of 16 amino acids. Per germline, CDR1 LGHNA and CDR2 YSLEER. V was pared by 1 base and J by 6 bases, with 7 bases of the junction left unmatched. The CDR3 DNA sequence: TGCGCCAGCAGCCAAGGGGTAGGGGACAGGGGCGATACGCAGTATTTT. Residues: CASSQGVGDRGDTQYF.

CDR3: CASSSQAGGNTGELFF. The DNA of the CDR3 is TGCGCCAGCAGCTCCCAAGCGGGGGGGAACACCGGGGAGCTGTTTTTT. This chain links TRBV5-1 with TRBJ2-2; 9 bases agree with TRBD2. The CDR3 covers 16 residues. V dropped 3 bases and J dropped 1; count of bases not matched to a gene: 4. Germline V CDR1 and CDR2: SGHRS, YFSETQ.

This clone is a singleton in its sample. CDR3 region: CASSYEGASRNTIYF. The CDR3 nucleotides are TGTGCCAGCAGTTACGAGGGGGCTAGTAGAAACACCATATATTTT. This chain connects TRBV6-5 to TRBJ1-3; TRBD1 agrees at 7 bases. This CDR3 is built from 15 residues. J lost 5 bases, V lost 2 bases, and 6 bases had no gene match. CDR1 MNHEY and CDR2 SVGAGI come from the germline V gene.

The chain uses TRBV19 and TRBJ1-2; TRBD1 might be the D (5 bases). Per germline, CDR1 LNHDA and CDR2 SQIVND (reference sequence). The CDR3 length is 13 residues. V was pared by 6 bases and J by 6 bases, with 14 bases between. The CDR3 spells CASSPGRGDGYTF. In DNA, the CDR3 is TGTGCCAGTAGCCCCGGCCGGGGGGATGGCTACACCTTC.

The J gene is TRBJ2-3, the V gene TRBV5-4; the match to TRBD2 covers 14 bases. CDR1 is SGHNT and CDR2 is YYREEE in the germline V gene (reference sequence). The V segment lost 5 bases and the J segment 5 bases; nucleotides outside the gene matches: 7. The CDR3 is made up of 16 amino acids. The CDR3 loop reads CASRTGTSGSIDTQYF. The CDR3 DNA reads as TGTGCCAGCAGGACCGGGACTAGCGGGAGTATAGATACGCAGTATTTT.

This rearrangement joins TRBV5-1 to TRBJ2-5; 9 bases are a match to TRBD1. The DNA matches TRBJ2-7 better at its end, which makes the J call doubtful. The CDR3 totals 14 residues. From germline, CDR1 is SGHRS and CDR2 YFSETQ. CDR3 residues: CASSPGTGSYEQYF. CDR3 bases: TGCGCCAGCAGCCCGGGGACAGGGAGCTACGAGCAGTACTTC.

CDR3 DNA sequence: TGTGCCAGCAGCGGACTCAACAGGAACACTGAAGCTTTCTTT. Protein product: CASSGLNRNTEAFF. V gene TRBV6-1 combines with J gene TRBJ1-1, with D unclear. CDR3 size: 14 residues. Germline assignment: CDR1 MNHNS and CDR2 SASEGT. Trimming took off 6 bases at V and 1 base at J, with 12 bases between the two ends.

This CDR3 reads CASSLAGQGAQPQHF. The CDR3 DNA follows: TGTGCCAGCAGCTTAGCCGGACAGGGGGCTCAGCCCCAGCATTTT. The chain employs TRBV7-9 and TRBJ1-5; 11 bases match TRBD1. The CDR3 is 15 amino acids. Germline V gene data show CDR1 as SEHNR and CDR2 as FQNEAQ (reference sequence). The ends lost 0 bases at V and 6 bases at J; junction bases unmatched: 1.

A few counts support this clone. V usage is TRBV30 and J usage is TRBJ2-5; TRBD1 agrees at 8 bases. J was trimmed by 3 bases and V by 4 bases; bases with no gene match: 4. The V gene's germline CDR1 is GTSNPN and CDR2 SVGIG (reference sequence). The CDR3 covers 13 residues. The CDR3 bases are TGTGCCTGGATCCCGACAGGGGAAGAGACCCAGTACTTC. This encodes CAWIPTGEETQYF. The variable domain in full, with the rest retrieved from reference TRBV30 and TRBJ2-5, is SQTIHQWPATLVQPVGSPLSLECTVEGTSNPNLYWYRQAAGRGLQLLFYSVGIGQISSEVPQNLSASRPQDRQFILSSKKLLLSDSGFYLCAWIPTGEETQYFGPGTRLLVL.

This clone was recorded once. CDR3 sequence reads: CASSPYSTTEAFF. The CDR3 DNA reads TGTGCCAGCAGCCCATACAGTACCACTGAAGCTTTCTTT. V and J are TRBV7-9 and TRBJ1-1; D is ambiguous. V lost 5 bases to trimming and J lost 4 bases, with 11 bases between them. The CDR3 runs to 13 residues. Germline-derived CDR1 and CDR2 are SEHNR and FQNEAQ (reference sequence).

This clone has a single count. CDR3 DNA: TGTGCCAGCAGTGTCCTAAGGGGAGGGTCGGAGACCCAGTACTTC. Translation: CASSVLRGGSETQYF. The chain recombines TRBV2 with TRBJ2-5; 7 nucleotides align to TRBD2. This CDR3 comprises 15 residues. The germline V gene encodes CDR1 SNHLY and CDR2 FYNNEI. Losses at the gene ends were 4 bases for V and 5 bases for J; bases not matched to a gene: 10.

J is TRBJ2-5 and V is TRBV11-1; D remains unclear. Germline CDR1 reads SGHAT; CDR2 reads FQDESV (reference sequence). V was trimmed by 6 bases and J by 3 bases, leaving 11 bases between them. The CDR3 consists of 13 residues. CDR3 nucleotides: TGTGCCAGCAGTCGAAGCTCCGAAGAGACCCAGTACTTC. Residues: CASSRSSEETQYF.

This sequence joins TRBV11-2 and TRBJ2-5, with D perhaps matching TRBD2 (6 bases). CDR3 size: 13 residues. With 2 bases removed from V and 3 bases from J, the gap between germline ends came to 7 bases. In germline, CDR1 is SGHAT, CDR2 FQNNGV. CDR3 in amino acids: CASSLQREETQYF. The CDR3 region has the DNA TGTGCCAGCAGCTTACAGCGGGAAGAGACCCAGTACTTC.

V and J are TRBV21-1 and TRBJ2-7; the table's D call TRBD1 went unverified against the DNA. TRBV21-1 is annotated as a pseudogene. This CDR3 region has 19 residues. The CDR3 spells CASSRPGQGSCTRHYEQYF. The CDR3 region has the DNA TGTGCCAGCAGCAGACCGGGACAGGGGTCCTGCACCCGTCACTACGAGCAGTACTTC.